The source of this T cell receptor beta chain is a study of cytomegalovirus exposure and HLA in healthy donors. This clone was picked up a small number of times. Antigen: not known. Looked up from germline, CDR1 is LNHDA and CDR2 is SQIVND (reference sequence). The CDR3 has 13 amino acids. Trimming left V 1 base short and J 4 bases short, with 8 bases between. The PCR made use of 60 Vbeta and 13 Jbeta primers. Libraries were prepared by immunoSEQ multiplex PCR; TCRdb keeps only in-frame clonotypes and omits some of them. The data hold 170,000 or so clones, with over 75% observed a single time. Study-wide results and caveats: A missense DCLRE1C variant was associated with V- and J-gene trimming of TCR beta chains in a later analysis, and an independent cohort replicated the association. Sequencing depth roughly uniform across donors was assumed in presence/absence analyses.

The chain combines TRBV19 with TRBJ2-7, with D uncertain. This TCR was sampled from a woman aged 45-60 years in good health and CMV-seronegative. The material sequenced was PBMCs. The CDR3 sequence is CASSIALSYEQYF. CDR3 sequence (DNA): TGTGCCAGTAGTATAGCACTAAGTTACGAGCAGTACTTC.